This is a list of T cell receptor beta chains from one sample in a study of PD-L1 blockade in urothelial cancer. Using immunoSEQ multiplex PCR, the repertoire was profiled, and TCRdb retains in-frame clones only, with some absent. Among 120,000 or so clones listed, roughly 88% were seen once. This specimen consisted of PBMCs, obtained around atezolizumab (anti-PD-L1) treatment. Source of these receptors: a man aged 50-59 years with urothelial cancer. CDR3s include the opening cysteine and the closing phenylalanine or tryptophan. Fields, in order: clone size, V gene, J gene, D gene, CDR3 DNA, CDR3 protein. The D gene is left open where the match is weak. Some rows have no size entry. The others give once, few or many, or a class for an expanded clone.

>-|TRBV6-5|TRBJ2-5|-
TGTGCCAGCAGTTACTCCTTTATGAGGGAGACCCAGTACTTC
CASSYSFMRETQYF
>-|TRBV2|TRBJ2-3|-
TGTGCCAGCACTTATAAAGATACGCAGTATTTT
CASTYKDTQYF
>-|TRBV19|TRBJ1-5|TRBD1
TGTGCCAGTAGTACCCGGGACAGGGTGGCACAGCCCCAGCATTTT
CASSTRDRVAQPQHF
>-|TRBV28|TRBJ1-1|TRBD1
TGTGCCAGCACCAGGGGGTCCTTGAACACTGAAGCTTTCTTT
CASTRGSLNTEAFF
>many|TRBV4-2|TRBJ2-7|TRBD2
TGTGCCAGCAGCCAAGAAAGGACTAGTTTCGACGAGCAGTACTTC
CASSQERTSFDEQYF
>-|TRBV2|TRBJ2-7|TRBD2
TGTGCCAGCAGTGAGACTAGCGGGAGGAGCGAGCAGTACTTC
CASSETSGRSEQYF
>-|TRBV28|TRBJ2-1|TRBD2
TGTGCCAGCAGTACCGTAGGACTAGCGGGAGGGATCACTAGCTCCTACAATGAGCAGTTCTTC
CASSTVGLAGGITSSYNEQFF
>-|TRBV11-2|TRBJ2-7|-
TGTGCCAGCAGCTTAGGCGGCCCTCACTCCCACGAGCAGTACTTC
CASSLGGPHSHEQYF
>-|TRBV6-6|TRBJ2-3|-
TGTGCCAGCAGGCCAACCGCCCCGGGGGATACGCAGTATTTT
CASRPTAPGDTQYF
>-|TRBV19|TRBJ2-1|-
TGTGCCAGTAAGGTTAGCGGCTCCTACAATGAGCAGTTCTTC
CASKVSGSYNEQFF
>-|TRBV2|TRBJ1-1|-
TGTGCCAGCAGAAGGGGCTACAGGGCGGGCCGATGGATGAACACTGAAGCTTTCTTT
CASRRGYRAGRWMNTEAFF
>-|TRBV15|TRBJ2-3|-
TGTGCCACCAGCAGGAGGACACGGGAGAGGAGAAATACGCAGTATTTT
CATSRRTRERRNTQYF
>-|TRBV30|TRBJ1-6|-
TGTGCCTGGAGGGGGACTCTTGGCTCCTATAATTCACCCCTCCACTTT
CAWRGTLGSYNSPLHF
>once|TRBV6-1|TRBJ2-5|TRBD1
TGTGCCAGCAGCCAAGGGACAGGAAGAGAGGCCCAGTACTTC
CASSQGTGREAQYF
>-|TRBV11-2|TRBJ2-5|TRBD1
TGTGCCAGCAGCACCGACAGGGTCCAAGAGACCCAGTACTTC
CASSTDRVQETQYF
>-|TRBV16|TRBJ1-5|-
TGTGCCAGCAGCCAATCGGCACAGAGTGATCAGCCCCAGCATTTT
CASSQSAQSDQPQHF
>-|TRBV28|TRBJ2-7|TRBD2
TGTGCCAGCAGTTTCACCGGGAGGATCACCTACTTC
CASSFTGRITYF
>few|TRBV7-8|TRBJ1-6|-
TGTGCCAGCAGCCTTATTAATTCACCCCTCCACTTT
CASSLINSPLHF
>-|TRBV7-9|TRBJ1-1|TRBD1
TGTGCCAGCAGCGGACAGGGGCACACTGAAGCTTTCTTT
CASSGQGHTEAFF
>-|TRBV11-2|TRBJ2-7|TRBD2
TGTGCCAGCAGTTCTCTCCCGGGGACTAGCGGCCCCCACGAGCAGTACTTC
CASSSLPGTSGPHEQYF
>-|TRBV11-2|TRBJ2-3|-
TGTGCCAGCAGCTTAGACGGGGTCCGCACGCAGTATTTT
CASSLDGVRTQYF
>few|TRBV28|TRBJ1-1|-
TGTGCCAGCCAATACCCGGCGGGAATGGGTACTGAAGCTTTCTTT
CASQYPAGMGTEAFF
>-|TRBV7-2|TRBJ2-7|TRBD2
TGTGCCAGCAGCCCTCTAGCGGGGCGTTACGAGCAGTACTTC
CASSPLAGRYEQYF
>-|TRBV12-2|TRBJ1-1|-
TGTGTACCCCGGCGGGGGGCTAACACTGAAGCTTTCTTT
CVPRRGANTEAFF
>-|TRBV27|TRBJ2-6|TRBD1
TGTGCCAGCAGCATGGGACAGGGGGCTGGGGCCAACGTCCTGACTTTC
CASSMGQGAGANVLTF
>-|TRBV6-5|TRBJ2-4|-
TGTGCCAGCACCGACGGGGTAGCCAAAAACATTCAGTACTTC
CASTDGVAKNIQYF
>-|TRBV18|TRBJ1-1|-
TGTGCCAGCTCACTTTCGGGAGACACTGAAGCTTTCTTT
CASSLSGDTEAFF
>many|TRBV5-4|TRBJ2-7|-
TGTGCCAGCAGCTTGTATGGGGGGAACGAGCAGTACTTC
CASSLYGGNEQYF
>-|TRBV7-9|TRBJ1-4|TRBD1
TGTGCCAGCAGCCCCCAGGGGGCTACCGTAGTTGCAACTAATGAAAAACTGTTTTTT
CASSPQGATVVATNEKLFF
>-|TRBV23-1|TRBJ2-7|-
TGCGCCAGCAGTCAATTAAGACAGTCCTCCTACGAGCAGTACTTC
CASSQLRQSSYEQYF
>once|TRBV28|TRBJ2-1|-
TGTGCCAGCAGTCTGCTCAGGGTCGATGAGCAGTTCTTC
CASSLLRVDEQFF
>-|TRBV18|TRBJ2-3|TRBD2
TGTGCCAGCTCGCGCCTAGCGGGAGGAACTTTGAGCACAGATACGCAGTATTTT
CASSRLAGGTLSTDTQYF
>-|TRBV6-6|TRBJ1-1|-
TGTGCCAGCAGTACGGGGATTCTGAACACTGAAGCTTTCTTT
CASSTGILNTEAFF
>few|TRBV15|TRBJ2-1|TRBD2
TGTGCCACCAGCAGAGGCGGCGGGAGCCTGACATCATACAATGAGCAGTTCTTC
CATSRGGGSLTSYNEQFF
>-|TRBV19|TRBJ2-7|-
TGTGCCAGTAGCCGCAGACTAGTACGGTTCTCCTACGAGCAGTACTTC
CASSRRLVRFSYEQYF
>-|TRBV6-1|TRBJ1-5|-
TGTGCCAGCATACAGGGTAACAATCAGCCCCAGCATTTT
CASIQGNNQPQHF
>few|TRBV9|TRBJ1-5|TRBD1
TGTGCCAGCAACCGGGGGGGACAGGGGGACCAGCCCCAGCATTTT
CASNRGGQGDQPQHF
>many|TRBV19|TRBJ2-7|TRBD2
TGTGCCAGTAGTATCGCTTTGCTAGCGGGGTCCTACGAGCAGTACTTC
CASSIALLAGSYEQYF
>-|TRBV11-3|TRBJ2-7|TRBD1
TGTGCCAGCAGCTCGGACAGGGGGAAGGACTACGAGCAGTACTTC
CASSSDRGKDYEQYF
>-|TRBV6-5|TRBJ2-3|-
TGTGCCAGCAGTCTAGGGACTAGCACAGATACGCAGTATTTT
CASSLGTSTDTQYF
>once|TRBV7-9|TRBJ2-5|-
TGTGCCAGCAGCCCAGGGGCGCAGGGGGGACAAACTCACCAAGAGACCCAGTACTTC
CASSPGAQGGQTHQETQYF
>-|TRBV6-1|TRBJ1-2|-
TGTGCCAGCAGTGACAAAGGGGATTTCGGCTACACCTTC
CASSDKGDFGYTF
>-|TRBV11-2|TRBJ2-1|-
TGTGCCACAGCGGGCCTGATGGGCAATGAGCAGTTCTTC
CATAGLMGNEQFF
>once|TRBV7-9|TRBJ1-2|-
TGTGCCAGCAGCCCGGGGAGGGGCGACTATGGCTACACCTTC
CASSPGRGDYGYTF
>-|TRBV10-3|TRBJ2-7|-
TGTGCCATCAGTGAGGAGGCTAGCTCTAGTGAGCAGTACTTC
CAISEEASSSEQYF
>-|TRBV6-6|TRBJ1-1|TRBD1
TGTGCCACCAGGGGGGCAGGACTCAACACTGAAGCTTTCTTT
CATRGAGLNTEAFF
>-|TRBV27|TRBJ1-1|-
TGTGCCAGCAGTTTCGGGACAATGAACACTGAAGCTTTCTTT
CASSFGTMNTEAFF
>-|TRBV14|TRBJ2-7|TRBD1
TGTGCCAGCAGCCAGTTGGGACAGGATAACGAGCAGTACTTC
CASSQLGQDNEQYF
>-|TRBV5-5|TRBJ2-4|-
TGTGCCAGCAGCTTGGGGCAGGCCAAAAACATTCAGTACTTC
CASSLGQAKNIQYF
>-|TRBV21-1|TRBJ2-2|-
TGTGCCAGCAGCAAAGTAACCCGCCGAGCCCCTAAGAACACCGGGGAGCTGTTTTTT
CASSKVTRRAPKNTGELFF
>once|TRBV27|TRBJ2-2|TRBD2
TGTGCCAGCAAAAGGGGAGGGACCGGGGAGCTGTTTTTT
CASKRGGTGELFF
>-|TRBV10-3|TRBJ2-3|TRBD2
TGTGCCATCTCACGAGGGGCGGGAGGTGGGACAGATACGCAGTATTTT
CAISRGAGGGTDTQYF
>once|TRBV7-9|TRBJ2-7|-
TGTGCCAGCAGCACAGACACCTCCTACGAGCAGTACTTC
CASSTDTSYEQYF
>-|TRBV7-9|TRBJ2-3|-
TGTGCCAGCAGCCCTCACGCGGGCTCAGATACGCAGTATTTT
CASSPHAGSDTQYF
>-|TRBV18|TRBJ2-2|-
TGTGCCAGCTCACCGACAAGCACCGGGGAGCTGTTTTTT
CASSPTSTGELFF
>-|TRBV6-5|TRBJ1-6|-
TGTGCCAGCAGTTACGTGGGTCAGGCTAATTCACCCCTCCACTTT
CASSYVGQANSPLHF
>-|TRBV18|TRBJ2-7|TRBD2
TGTGCCAGCTCACGAACTAGCGGAGAACTAATCAAGCAGTACTTC
CASSRTSGELIKQYF
>few|TRBV4-1|TRBJ2-3|TRBD2
TGCGCCAGCAGCCAAACCGGGACTAGCGGGGGGATCACAGATACGCAGTATTTT
CASSQTGTSGGITDTQYF
>-|TRBV27|TRBJ2-1|TRBD2
TGTGCCAGCAGTTTAAAACTAGCGGCCTACAATGAGCAGTTCTTC
CASSLKLAAYNEQFF
>-|TRBV19|TRBJ2-3|-
TGTGCCAGTAGTCTAGTCGCCCGGAGAAGCACAGATACGCAGTATTTT
CASSLVARRSTDTQYF